These 30 T cell receptor beta chains share one sample of origin, sequenced in a study of technical replicates of blood from a handful of donors. Some clones are missing from TCRdb's copy, which holds only in-frame ones; the method was immunoSEQ multiplex PCR. Of about 70,000 clones listed, over 85% are singletons. Sequencing used T cells isolated from PBMCs. The receptor source for this set is a human donor in good health.

The V call is TRBV5-4, the J call TRBJ1-2, with 7 bases aligning to TRBD1. Unmatched junction bases numbered 5, after V lost 1 base and J lost 8 bases. The germline CDR1 and CDR2 sequences are SGHNT and YYREEE (reference sequence). The CDR3 contains 13 residues. The CDR3 DNA reads as TGTGCCAGCAGCTTGACAGGGGTAGAGGGCTACACCTTC. Protein: CASSLTGVEGYTF.

The gene calls are TRBV2 and TRBJ1-2; 7 positions agree with TRBD1. The CDR3 consists of 14 residues. Trimming at V came to 10 bases and at J to 3 bases, leaving 11 bases not matched to a gene. CDR1 is SNHLY, CDR2 FYNNEI, per germline. This chain's CDR3 is CATPGQTGDYGYTF. The CDR3 nucleotides read TGTGCCACCCCAGGGCAAACAGGGGACTATGGCTACACCTTC.

In its sample, this clone was seen once. The gene calls are TRBV21-1 and TRBJ1-5. TRBV21-1 is a listed pseudogene. The CDR3 is 16 amino acids. CDR3 DNA sequence: TGTGCCAGCAGCAGTGGTAAAAGTAGAGACAATCAGCCCCAGCATTTT. Protein: CASSSGKSRDNQPQHF.

The chain couples TRBV7-3 to TRBJ2-2; no firm D call. CDR1 SGHTA and CDR2 FQGTGA come from the germline V gene. Trimming removed 2 bases from V and 6 bases from J, with 10 bases in between. This CDR3 spans 14 amino acids. CDR3 nucleotide sequence: TGTGCCAGCAGCTTAGGCCGACTCGCCGGGGAGCTGTTTTTT. This encodes CASSLGRLAGELFF.

The V and J genes are TRBV29-1 and TRBJ2-7; TRBD1 might be the D (6 bases). This CDR3 comprises 13 residues. Looked up from germline, CDR1 is SQVTM and CDR2 is ANQGSEA. Trimming stripped 7 bases from V and 0 bases from J, with 13 bases between. CDR3 nucleotide sequence: TGCAGCGCCCAGACAGGTCTCTCCTACGAGCAGTACTTC. As protein: CSAQTGLSYEQYF.

V gene TRBV30 combines with J gene TRBJ1-1; D possibly corresponds to TRBD1 (6 bases). Trimming stripped 3 bases from V and 2 bases from J, with 13 bases between. The CDR3 length is 14 residues. The V gene's germline CDR1 is GTSNPN and CDR2 SVGIG (reference sequence). The CDR3 here is CAWSWTALNTEAFF. DNA of the CDR3: TGTGCCTGGAGCTGGACAGCGCTCAACACTGAAGCTTTCTTT.

The gene calls are TRBV15 and TRBJ2-1, with D unresolved. The CDR3 totals 15 residues. V lost 6 bases and J lost 0, with 12 bases in between. Germline V gene data show CDR1 as LNHNV and CDR2 as YYDKDF (reference sequence). The CDR3: CATRPQVSSYNEQFF. The CDR3 nucleotides read TGTGCCACCAGGCCTCAGGTTAGCTCCTACAATGAGCAGTTCTTC.

V usage is TRBV27 and J usage is TRBJ2-7; 10 bases fit TRBD2. The J segment lost 7 bases and the V segment lost 3 bases, leaving 9 bases of the junction unmatched. The CDR3 contains 15 residues. Germline lookup yields CDR1 MNHEY and CDR2 SMNVEV (reference sequence). This chain's CDR3 is CASSFEAGGRWEQYF. The CDR3 DNA reads as TGTGCCAGCAGTTTCGAAGCGGGAGGGAGATGGGAGCAGTACTTC.

The chain recombines TRBV9 with TRBJ2-5; TRBD2 might be the D (5 bases). The CDR3 is 13 amino acids. Deletions cut 4 bases from V and 5 bases from J, with 12 bases between. The V gene's germline CDR1 is SGDLS and CDR2 YYNGEE. This chain's CDR3 is CASSLGPGETQYF. Written as DNA, the CDR3 is TGTGCCAGCAGCCTCGGCCCGGGGGAGACCCAGTACTTC.

Details on this clone: Relative to the germline gene, one junction end is altered; a read error may explain this. This sequence joins TRBV5-5 and TRBJ2-7; 7 bases align to TRBD1. CDR1 is SGHKS and CDR2 is YYEKEE in the germline V gene (reference sequence). This CDR3 is built from 9 residues. CDR3 in DNA: TGTGCCAGCAGCCGTAGGGGGCACTTC. Encoded protein: CASSRRGHF.

The rearrangement joins TRBV6-5 to TRBJ1-1, with 7 bases that match TRBD1. Germline V gives CDR1 MNHEY, CDR2 SVGAGI. V gave up 6 bases and J gave up 10 bases; unmatched junction bases: 5. The CDR3 runs to 11 residues. The CDR3, as DNA: TGTGCCAGCAGCCGAGACAGGGTAGCTTTCTTT. Translated, it gives CASSRDRVAFF.

A word on this clone: Its ends do not fully match the called genes, so a read error is possible. The CDR3: CASSYTGNSGYTF. DNA for the CDR3: TGTGCCAGCAGTTACACAGGGAACTCTGGCTACACCTTC. The chain links TRBV6-5 to TRBJ1-2, with a weak D call TRBD1 (6 bases). The germline gives CDR1 MNHEY, CDR2 SVGAGI. This CDR3 is 13 amino acids long.

The chain joins TRBV29-1 to TRBJ2-7, with D perhaps matching TRBD2 (5 bases). Per the germline V gene, CDR1 is SQVTM and CDR2 is ANQGSEA. Trimming stripped 4 bases from V and 1 base from J, with 11 bases between. CDR3 length: 13 amino acids. The CDR3 is CSVVSDRSYEQYF. CDR3 coding DNA: TGCAGCGTTGTTAGCGATCGATCCTACGAGCAGTACTTC.

The chain is built from TRBV28 and TRBJ2-1, with 11 bases aligning to TRBD2. CDR3 length: 13 residues. V was pared by 7 bases and J by 7 bases, with 3 bases of the junction left unmatched. CDR1 is MDHEN and CDR2 is SYDVKM in the germline V gene. The CDR3 nucleotides read TGTGCCAGCAAACTAGCGGGAGTAAATGAGCAGTTCTTC. Translation: CASKLAGVNEQFF.

This chain joins TRBV28 and TRBJ1-2; possible D gene TRBD1, 6 bases. The V gene's germline CDR1 is MDHEN and CDR2 SYDVKM. V lost 9 bases and J 8 bases, leaving 16 bases between the germline ends. The CDR3 totals 12 residues. DNA for the CDR3: TGTGCCAGTGGGGGCTTCCTAGGAGGCTACACCTTC. Translated: CASGGFLGGYTF.

V gene TRBV19 combines with J gene TRBJ1-1; D is perhaps TRBD1 (6 bases). The V end was cut by 5 bases, the J end by 4 bases, with 14 bases between. CDR1 is LNHDA, CDR2 SQIVND, per germline (reference sequence). CDR3 length equals 14 residues. The CDR3 nucleotides read TGTGCCAGTAGTGCTTGGGGGGGCCCCACTGAAGCTTTCTTT. Encoded protein: CASSAWGGPTEAFF.

V and J are TRBV6-1 and TRBJ1-5; D call uncertain. The CDR3 consists of 14 residues. Trimming removed 3 bases from V and 5 bases from J, with 11 bases in between. Germline V gene sequence: CDR1 MNHNS, CDR2 SASEGT. CDR3 region: CASSDSQLYQPQHF. DNA for the CDR3: TGTGCCAGCAGTGACTCACAGCTTTATCAGCCCCAGCATTTT.

The rearrangement joins TRBV7-3 to TRBJ1-1; 7 nucleotides align to TRBD1. This CDR3 contains 15 residues. After removal of 3 bases from V and 6 bases from J, the junction contained 10 bases not matched to a gene. Germline-derived CDR1 and CDR2 are SGHTA and FQGTGA. CDR3 amino acids: CASSFDRAGSPEAFF. The CDR3 DNA reads TGTGCCAGCAGCTTTGACAGGGCCGGTTCCCCTGAAGCTTTCTTT.

The V call is TRBV2, the J call TRBJ2-7; D unclear. The CDR3 covers 11 residues. V lost 5 bases and J lost 4, with 6 bases in between. Per the germline V gene, CDR1 is SNHLY and CDR2 is FYNNEI. The CDR3 region is CASSPMYEQYF. CDR3 in DNA: TGTGCCAGCAGTCCAATGTACGAGCAGTACTTC. Variable domain in full (rest from reference TRBV2 and TRBJ2-7): EPEVTQTPSHQVTQMGQEVILRCVPISNHLYFYWYRQILGQKVEFLVSFYNNEISEKSEIFDDQFSVERPDGSNFTLKIRSTKLEDSAMYFCASSPMYEQYFGPGTRLTVT.

This clone is a singleton in its sample. This chain joins TRBV7-8 and TRBJ1-2, with 8 bases lining up with TRBD1. V shed 5 bases, J shed 8 bases, and the junction held 7 bases outside the gene matches. This CDR3 is built from 13 residues. Per germline, CDR1 SGHVS and CDR2 FQNEAQ. This CDR3 is CASSKDRGGGYTF. DNA for the CDR3: TGTGCCAGCAGCAAAGACAGGGGAGGCGGCTACACCTTC.

This clone came up once. The chain combines TRBV27 with TRBJ2-4; unclear D gene. Trimming pared 2 bases from V and 6 bases from J, leaving 20 bases between. Germline V gene lookup returns CDR1 MNHEY and CDR2 SMNVEV (reference sequence). The CDR3 totals 17 residues. Written as DNA, the CDR3 is TGTGCCAGCAGTTTAATCGCCCAGGCGTCTGGGCCAAACATTCAGTACTTC. It specifies CASSLIAQASGPNIQYF.

This clone was detected once. CDR3 in amino acids: CASSLEGNEQFF. The DNA for the CDR3 is TGTGCCAGCAGCTTGGAGGGGAATGAGCAGTTCTTC. The gene calls are TRBV5-8 and TRBJ2-1, with a tentative D call TRBD1 (5 bases). Trimming shortened V by 0 bases and J by 7 bases, and 5 bases separated the two germline ends. Per the germline V gene, CDR1 is SGHTS and CDR2 is YDEGEE. This CDR3 region has 12 residues.

V and J are TRBV6-1 and TRBJ2-7; a possible D gene is TRBD2 (5 bases). Germline CDR1 and CDR2: MNHNS and SASEGT. V was pared by 7 bases and J by 3 bases, with 16 bases between. The CDR3 has 14 amino acids. DNA of the CDR3: TGTGCCAGCACCATTCGGGGAAACGTCTACGAGCAGTACTTC. Translating gives CASTIRGNVYEQYF.

The chain employs TRBV29-1 and TRBJ2-7; possible D gene TRBD1, 6 bases. CDR1 and CDR2 (germline): SQVTM, ANQGSEA. Trimming took off 5 bases at V and 3 bases at J, with 8 bases between the two ends. This CDR3 has 11 amino acids. This chain's CDR3 is CSVQDSYEQYF. The CDR3 region has the DNA TGCAGCGTTCAGGACAGCTACGAGCAGTACTTC.

This clone was picked up one time. J is TRBJ2-7 and V is TRBV7-9; 7 nucleotides match TRBD1. The trim removed 2 bases at V and 0 bases at J, leaving 7 bases unmatched. The CDR3 extends over 16 amino acids. CDR1 is SEHNR, CDR2 FQNEAQ, per germline (reference sequence). The CDR3 protein is CASSLRPDRDSYEQYF. CDR3 bases: TGTGCCAGCAGCTTAAGACCTGACAGGGACTCCTACGAGCAGTACTTC.

This chain uses TRBV2 with TRBJ1-3; D call uncertain. This CDR3 has 14 amino acids. The V gene lost 3 bases and the J gene lost 0 bases, with 6 bases spanning the gap. Germline V lookup: CDR1 SNHLY, CDR2 FYNNEI. In nucleotides, the CDR3 is TGTGCCAGCAGTGACAGATACTCTGGAAACACCATATATTTT. This sequence encodes CASSDRYSGNTIYF.

The V and J genes are TRBV7-9 and TRBJ1-4, with D perhaps matching TRBD1 (6 bases). The V and J ends lost 3 bases and 7 bases respectively, with 12 bases between them. There are 14 residues in the CDR3. In germline, CDR1 is SEHNR, CDR2 FQNEAQ (reference sequence). CDR3 loop: CASSLGAGTEKLFF. DNA for the CDR3: TGTGCCAGCAGCTTGGGGGCAGGAACTGAAAAACTGTTTTTT.

CDR3 region: CASSAPASTGYGELFF. In DNA form, the CDR3 reads TGTGCCAGCAGCGCCCCCGCCTCGACAGGGTACGGGGAGCTGTTTTTT. This chain uses TRBV9 with TRBJ2-2; 7 bases match TRBD1. The CDR3 extends over 16 amino acids. Germline assignment: CDR1 SGDLS and CDR2 YYNGEE. The junction had 12 bases not matched to a gene; V was cut back by 3 bases and J by 7 bases. Using reference TRBV9 and TRBJ2-2 for the parts outside the CDR3, the full variable domain is DSGVTQTPKHLITATGQRVTLRCSPRSGDLSVYWYQQSLDQGLQFLIQYYNGEERAKGNILERFSAQQFPDLHSELNLSSLELGDSALYFCASSAPASTGYGELFFGEGSRLTVL.

V gene TRBV9 combines with J gene TRBJ2-2; 9 bases agree with TRBD2. Germline assignment: CDR1 SGDLS and CDR2 YYNGEE. After removal of 2 bases from V and 5 bases from J, the junction contained 4 bases not matched to a gene. The CDR3 extends over 15 amino acids. The CDR3 coding sequence is TGTGCCAGCAGCGTTAGCGGGAGCCTGACCGGGGAGCTGTTTTTT. It codes for CASSVSGSLTGELFF.

This clone appeared a few times. The chain has TRBV29-1 and TRBJ1-4, with D unclear. Germline CDR1 is SQVTM and CDR2 is ANQGSEA. V was pared by 0 bases and J by 8 bases, with 13 bases between. The CDR3 spans 14 residues. CDR3 region: CSVEDRGKEEKLFF. CDR3 bases: TGCAGCGTTGAAGATCGGGGAAAGGAAGAAAAACTGTTTTTT.